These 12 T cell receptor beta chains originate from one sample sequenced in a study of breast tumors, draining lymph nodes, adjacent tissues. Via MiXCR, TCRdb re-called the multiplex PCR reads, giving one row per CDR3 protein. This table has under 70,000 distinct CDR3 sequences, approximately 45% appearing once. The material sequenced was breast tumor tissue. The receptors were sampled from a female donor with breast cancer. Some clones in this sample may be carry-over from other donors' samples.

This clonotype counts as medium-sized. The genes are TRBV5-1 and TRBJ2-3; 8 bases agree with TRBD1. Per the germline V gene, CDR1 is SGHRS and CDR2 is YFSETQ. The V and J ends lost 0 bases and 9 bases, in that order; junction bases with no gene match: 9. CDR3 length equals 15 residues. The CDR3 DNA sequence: TGCGCCAGCAGCTTGGCCGGGACAGGTCAAGAAACGCAGTATTTT. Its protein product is CASSLAGTGQETQYF.

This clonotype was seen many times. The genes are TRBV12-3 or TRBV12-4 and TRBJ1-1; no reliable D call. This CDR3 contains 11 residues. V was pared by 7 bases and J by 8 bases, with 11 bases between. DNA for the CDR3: TGTGCCAGCACCTCCGGCATCGAAGCTTTCTTT. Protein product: CASTSGIEAFF.

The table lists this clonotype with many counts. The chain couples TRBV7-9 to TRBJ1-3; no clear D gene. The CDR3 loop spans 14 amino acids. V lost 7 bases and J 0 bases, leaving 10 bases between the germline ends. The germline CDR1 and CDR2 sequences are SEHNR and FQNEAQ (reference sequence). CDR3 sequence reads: CASTRTDSGNTIYF. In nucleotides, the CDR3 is TGTGCCAGCACCCGGACGGACTCTGGAAACACCATATATTTT.

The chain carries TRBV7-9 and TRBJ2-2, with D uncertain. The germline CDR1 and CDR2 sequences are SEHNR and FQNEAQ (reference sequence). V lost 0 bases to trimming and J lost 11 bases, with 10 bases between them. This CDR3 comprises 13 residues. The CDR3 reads CASSLASIPELFF. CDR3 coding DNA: TGTGCCAGCAGCTTAGCGTCCATACCTGAGCTGTTTTTT.

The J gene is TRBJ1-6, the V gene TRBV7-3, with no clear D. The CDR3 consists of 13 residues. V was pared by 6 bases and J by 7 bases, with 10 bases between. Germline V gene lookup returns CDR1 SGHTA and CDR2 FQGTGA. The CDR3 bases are TGTGCCAGCAGACGGGAAGCGAATTCACCCCTCCACTTT. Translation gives CASRREANSPLHF.

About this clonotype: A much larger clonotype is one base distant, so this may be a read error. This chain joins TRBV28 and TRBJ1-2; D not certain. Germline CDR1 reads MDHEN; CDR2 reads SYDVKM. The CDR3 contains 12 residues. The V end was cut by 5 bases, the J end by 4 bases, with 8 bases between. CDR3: CASSLTRYGYTF. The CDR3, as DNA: TGTGCCAGCAGTCTCACCCGCTATGGCTACACCTTC.

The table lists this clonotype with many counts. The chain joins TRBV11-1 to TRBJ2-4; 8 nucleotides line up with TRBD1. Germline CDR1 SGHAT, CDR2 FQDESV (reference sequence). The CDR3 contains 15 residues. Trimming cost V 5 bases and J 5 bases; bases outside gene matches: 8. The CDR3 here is CASSPSTGAENIQYF. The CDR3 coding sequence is TGTGCCAGCAGCCCATCGACAGGGGCCGAAAACATTCAGTACTTC. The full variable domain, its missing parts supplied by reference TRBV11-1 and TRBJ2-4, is EAEVAQSPRYKITEKSQAVAFWCDPISGHATLYWYRQILGQGPELLVQFQDESVVDDSQLPKDRFSAERLKGVDSTLKIQPAELGDSAMYLCASSPSTGAENIQYFGAGTRLSVL.

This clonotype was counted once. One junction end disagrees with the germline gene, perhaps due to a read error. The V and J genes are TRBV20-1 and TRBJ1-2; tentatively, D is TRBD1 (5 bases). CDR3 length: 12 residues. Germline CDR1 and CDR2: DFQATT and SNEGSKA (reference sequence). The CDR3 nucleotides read TGCAGTGCTGTCGACAGTGCCCATGACTACACCTTT. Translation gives CSAVDSAHDYTF.

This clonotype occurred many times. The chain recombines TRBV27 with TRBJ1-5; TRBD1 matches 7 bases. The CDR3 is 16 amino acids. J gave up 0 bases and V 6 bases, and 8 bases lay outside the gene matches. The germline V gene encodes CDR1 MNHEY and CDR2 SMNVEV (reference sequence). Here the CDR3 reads CASRSKGAYSNQPQHF. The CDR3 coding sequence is TGTGCCAGCAGGTCAAAGGGGGCGTATAGCAATCAGCCCCAGCATTTT.

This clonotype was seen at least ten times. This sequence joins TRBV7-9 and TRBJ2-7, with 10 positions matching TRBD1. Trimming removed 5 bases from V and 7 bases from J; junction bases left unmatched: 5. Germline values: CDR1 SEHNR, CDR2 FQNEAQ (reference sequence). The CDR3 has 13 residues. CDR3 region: CASSIGQGVEQYF. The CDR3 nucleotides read TGTGCCAGCAGCATAGGACAGGGGGTTGAGCAGTACTTC.

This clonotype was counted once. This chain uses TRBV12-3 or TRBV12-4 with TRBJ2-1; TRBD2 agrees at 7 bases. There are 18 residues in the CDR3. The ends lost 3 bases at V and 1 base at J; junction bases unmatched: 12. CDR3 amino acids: CASSFGWRGSLSYNEQFF. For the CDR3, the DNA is TGTGCCAGCAGTTTCGGATGGCGCGGGAGTTTATCCTACAATGAGCAGTTCTTC.

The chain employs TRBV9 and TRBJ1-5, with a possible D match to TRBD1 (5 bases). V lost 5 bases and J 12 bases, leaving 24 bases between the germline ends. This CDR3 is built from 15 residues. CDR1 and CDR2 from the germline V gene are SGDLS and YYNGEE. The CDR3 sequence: CASSGGWREAISQHF. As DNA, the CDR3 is TGTGCCAGCAGTGGGGGTTGGAGGGAAGCAATCAGCCAGCATTTT. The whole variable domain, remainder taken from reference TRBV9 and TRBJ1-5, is DSGVTQTPKHLITATGQRVTLRCSPRSGDLSVYWYQQSLDQGLQFLIQYYNGEERAKGNILERFSAQQFPDLHSELNLSSLELGDSALYFCASSGGWREAISQHFGDGTRLSIL.